These T cell receptor beta chains were read from a single sample in a study of shared clonotypes between healthy human individuals. TCRdb's table, derived via immunoSEQ multiplex PCR, lists solely in-frame clones and lacks some. The table records 2 million to 2.5 million clones, about 90% of them present only once. The sequencing input was naive CD4+ T cells from PBMCs. The receptors shown here come from a man aged 18 to 29 in good health. Some clones in this sample may be carry-over from other donors' samples. Both conserved end residues are trimmed from each CDR3. The listing skips clone size in some rows; elsewhere it reads once, few, many or a size class.

V gene: TRBV5-4; clone size: -; CDR3 protein: ASSSTGTGNYGYT
V gene: TRBV9; clone size: -; CDR3 protein: ATHWPASFDEQF
V gene: TRBV28; clone size: -; CDR3 protein: ATEGQHNEAF
V gene: TRBV18; clone size: -; CDR3 protein: ASSPGGETV
V gene: TRBV5-1; clone size: -; CDR3 protein: ASSRNGALNEKLF
V gene: TRBV29-1; clone size: once; CDR3 protein: SAYAGGMSEQY
V gene: TRBV10-1; clone size: few; CDR3 protein: ASSRQGNTEAF
V gene: TRBV30; clone size: -; CDR3 protein: AIQGEANSPLH
V gene: TRBV29-1; clone size: -; CDR3 protein: SVEGGSSYEQF
V gene: TRBV7-8; clone size: -; CDR3 protein: ASSTQRTLSSYNEQF
V gene: TRBV5-1; clone size: -; CDR3 protein: ASRLGTGVYNEQF
V gene: TRBV29-1; clone size: -; CDR3 protein: SARLVRPGANVLT
V gene: TRBV25-1; clone size: -; CDR3 protein: ASRNTRDSYYEQY
V gene: TRBV5-1; clone size: -; CDR3 protein: ASSLEEAGPHNEQF
V gene: TRBV19; clone size: -; CDR3 protein: ASSRGLLYEQY
V gene: TRBV27; clone size: -; CDR3 protein: ASSLTLSSYEQY
V gene: TRBV4-2; clone size: -; CDR3 protein: ASSHNRAAGGIINTGELF
V gene: TRBV5-4; clone size: -; CDR3 protein: ASSSGLAVYEQY
V gene: TRBV5-1; clone size: once; CDR3 protein: ASSSTGARGETQY
V gene: TRBV27; clone size: -; CDR3 protein: ASSLVRTYEQY
V gene: TRBV7-9; clone size: -; CDR3 protein: ASSSSGGPHNEQF
V gene: TRBV6-5; clone size: -; CDR3 protein: ASSQRGGSYNEQF
V gene: TRBV5-4; clone size: -; CDR3 protein: ASSSGGGGRSTDTQY
V gene: TRBV2; clone size: once; CDR3 protein: ASRDRAYSNQPQH
V gene: TRBV2; clone size: -; CDR3 protein: ASSYFGAYEQY
V gene: TRBV6-1; clone size: -; CDR3 protein: ASSPERGDEQF
V gene: TRBV10-3; clone size: -; CDR3 protein: AISDNSGVEQY
V gene: TRBV7-9; clone size: -; CDR3 protein: ASSLGRAGVNSPLH
V gene: TRBV10-1; clone size: -; CDR3 protein: ASCRDRGSMRQY
V gene: TRBV28; clone size: -; CDR3 protein: ASSFLSYGYT
V gene: TRBV7-2; clone size: -; CDR3 protein: ASSLAGGDQETQY
V gene: TRBV28; clone size: -; CDR3 protein: ASSQRSGSGVDTQY
V gene: TRBV6-5; clone size: once; CDR3 protein: ARKDVAYEQY
V gene: TRBV4-3; clone size: -; CDR3 protein: ASSQDTLAGPPGQF
V gene: TRBV19; clone size: -; CDR3 protein: ASSIGAQRAF
V gene: TRBV10-3; clone size: -; CDR3 protein: AISDHKLEGTGELF
V gene: TRBV30; clone size: once; CDR3 protein: AWSPLSERGNTEAF
V gene: TRBV27; clone size: -; CDR3 protein: ASSLLVAAQGKSEQF
V gene: TRBV18; clone size: -; CDR3 protein: ASSPQVQADSGNTIY
V gene: TRBV5-1; clone size: once; CDR3 protein: ASSSTGTGAAEQY
V gene: TRBV6-6; clone size: -; CDR3 protein: ASSYDSNQPQH
V gene: TRBV30; clone size: -; CDR3 protein: AWSAKPGQGENEQF
V gene: TRBV5-1; clone size: -; CDR3 protein: ASSVSGSGLADTQY
V gene: TRBV5-1; clone size: -; CDR3 protein: ASSREPLGQGAKDTQY
V gene: TRBV5-1; clone size: -; CDR3 protein: ASSRQGANSGNTIY
V gene: TRBV6-5; clone size: -; CDR3 protein: ASTTGTRGNTIY
V gene: TRBV9; clone size: -; CDR3 protein: ASSPGTGAGNTIY
V gene: TRBV5-1; clone size: -; CDR3 protein: ASSFGSNEKLF
V gene: TRBV7-2; clone size: -; CDR3 protein: ASSLSGSEETQY
V gene: TRBV7-3; clone size: -; CDR3 protein: ASSSGQGETQY
V gene: TRBV19; clone size: few; CDR3 protein: ASSIGRGTGNQPQH
V gene: TRBV18; clone size: -; CDR3 protein: ASSKTGYNQPQH
V gene: TRBV2; clone size: -; CDR3 protein: ASSRVLAEETQY
V gene: TRBV9; clone size: -; CDR3 protein: ASSVDGLAPREQY
V gene: TRBV6-6; clone size: -; CDR3 protein: ASSSAYTGTAIEQY
V gene: TRBV5-1; clone size: -; CDR3 protein: ASSFLAENNEQF
V gene: TRBV11-2; clone size: -; CDR3 protein: ATMAVGLNTEAF
V gene: TRBV18; clone size: -; CDR3 protein: ASSPPGLAGGNTDTQY
V gene: TRBV6-5; clone size: -; CDR3 protein: ASTRGYGYT
V gene: TRBV6-1; clone size: -; CDR3 protein: ASREGPSYEQY